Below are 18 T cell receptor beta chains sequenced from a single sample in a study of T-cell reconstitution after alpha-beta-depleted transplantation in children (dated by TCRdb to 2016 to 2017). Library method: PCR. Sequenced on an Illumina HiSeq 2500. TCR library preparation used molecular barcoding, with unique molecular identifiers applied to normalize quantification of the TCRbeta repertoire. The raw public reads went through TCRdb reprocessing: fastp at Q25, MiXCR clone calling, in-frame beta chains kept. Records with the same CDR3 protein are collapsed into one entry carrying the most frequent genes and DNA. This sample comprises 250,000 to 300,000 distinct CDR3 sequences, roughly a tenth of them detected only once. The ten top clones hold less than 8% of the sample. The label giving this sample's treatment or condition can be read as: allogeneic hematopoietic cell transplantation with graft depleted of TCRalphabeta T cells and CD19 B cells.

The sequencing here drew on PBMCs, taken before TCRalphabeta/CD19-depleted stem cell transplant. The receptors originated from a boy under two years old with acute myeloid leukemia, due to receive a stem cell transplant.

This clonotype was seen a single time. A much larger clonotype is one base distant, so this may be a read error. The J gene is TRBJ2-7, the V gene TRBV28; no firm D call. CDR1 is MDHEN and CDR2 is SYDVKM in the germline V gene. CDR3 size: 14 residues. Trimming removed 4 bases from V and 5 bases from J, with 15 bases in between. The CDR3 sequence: CASSSLPDRNEQYF. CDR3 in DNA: TGTGCCAGCAGTTCCCTCCCCGATAGGAACGAGCAGTACTTC.

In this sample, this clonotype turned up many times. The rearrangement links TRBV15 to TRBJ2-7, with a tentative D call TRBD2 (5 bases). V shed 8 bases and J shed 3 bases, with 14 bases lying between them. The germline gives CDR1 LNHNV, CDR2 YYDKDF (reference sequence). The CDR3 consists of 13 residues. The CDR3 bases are TGTGCCACCGGGGAGCGGAGAAACTACGAGCAGTACTTC. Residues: CATGERRNYEQYF.

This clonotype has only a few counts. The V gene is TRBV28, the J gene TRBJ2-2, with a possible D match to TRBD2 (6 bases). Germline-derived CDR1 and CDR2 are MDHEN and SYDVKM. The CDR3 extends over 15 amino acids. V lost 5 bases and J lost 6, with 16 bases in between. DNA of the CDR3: TGTGCCAGCAGTATCCGACTAGTTCGGGCCGGGGAGCTGTTTTTT. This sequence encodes CASSIRLVRAGELFF.

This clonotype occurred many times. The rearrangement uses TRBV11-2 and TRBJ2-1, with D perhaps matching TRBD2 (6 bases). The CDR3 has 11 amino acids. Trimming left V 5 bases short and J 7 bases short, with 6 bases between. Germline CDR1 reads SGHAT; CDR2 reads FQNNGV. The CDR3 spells CASSGGNEQFF. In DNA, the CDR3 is TGTGCCAGCAGCGGGGGGAATGAGCAGTTCTTC.

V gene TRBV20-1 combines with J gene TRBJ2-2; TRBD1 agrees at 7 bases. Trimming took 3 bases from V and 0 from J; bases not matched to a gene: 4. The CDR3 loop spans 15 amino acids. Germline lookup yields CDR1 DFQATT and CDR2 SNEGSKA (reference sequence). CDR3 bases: TGCAGTGCTAGCTCTGACAGGGCGAACACCGGGGAGCTGTTTTTT. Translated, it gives CSASSDRANTGELFF.

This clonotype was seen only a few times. The CDR3 bases are TGTGCCAGTAGTATAGGCATAGGCACAGATACGCAGTATTTT. This translates into CASSIGIGTDTQYF. The V and J genes are TRBV19 and TRBJ2-3; no clear D. The CDR3 consists of 14 residues. Trimming shortened V by 1 base and J by 1 base, and 6 bases separated the two germline ends. Per germline, CDR1 LNHDA and CDR2 SQIVND (reference sequence).

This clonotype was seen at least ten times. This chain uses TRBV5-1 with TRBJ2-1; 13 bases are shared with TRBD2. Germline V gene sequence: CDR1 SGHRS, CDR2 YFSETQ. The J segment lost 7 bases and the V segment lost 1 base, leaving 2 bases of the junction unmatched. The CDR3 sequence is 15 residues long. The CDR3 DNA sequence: TGCGCCAGCAGCTTGACTAGCGGGGGGGCGAATGAGCAGTTCTTC. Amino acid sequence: CASSLTSGGANEQFF.

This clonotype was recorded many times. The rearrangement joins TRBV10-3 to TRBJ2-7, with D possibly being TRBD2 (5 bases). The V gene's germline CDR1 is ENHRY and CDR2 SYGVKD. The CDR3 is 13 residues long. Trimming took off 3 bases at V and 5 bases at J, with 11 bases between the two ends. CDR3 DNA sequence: TGTGCCATCAGTGAACAGCGGCTCGACGAGCAGTACTTC. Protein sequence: CAISEQRLDEQYF.

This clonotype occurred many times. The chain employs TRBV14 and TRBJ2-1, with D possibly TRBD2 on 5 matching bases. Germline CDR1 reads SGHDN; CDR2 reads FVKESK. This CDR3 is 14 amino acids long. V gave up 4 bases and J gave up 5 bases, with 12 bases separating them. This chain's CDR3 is CASSPLRGHNEQFF. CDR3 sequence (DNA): TGTGCCAGCAGCCCTCTCCGGGGTCACAATGAGCAGTTCTTC.

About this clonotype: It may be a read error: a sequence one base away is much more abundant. The CDR3 protein is CASSTTTAYNEQFF. CDR3 nucleotides: TGTGCCAGCAGCACCACTACAGCCTACAATGAGCAGTTCTTC. This chain connects TRBV7-2 to TRBJ2-1; D not certain. CDR3 size: 14 residues. With 5 bases removed from V and 2 bases from J, the gap between germline ends came to 10 bases. Germline lookup yields CDR1 SGHTA and CDR2 FQGNSA.

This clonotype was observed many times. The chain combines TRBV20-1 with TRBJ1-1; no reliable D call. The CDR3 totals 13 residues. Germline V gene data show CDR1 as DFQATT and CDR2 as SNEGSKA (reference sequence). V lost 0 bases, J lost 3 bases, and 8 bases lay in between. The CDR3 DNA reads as TGCAGTGCTAGAGATTCCAGGTACACTGAAGCTTTCTTT. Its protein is CSARDSRYTEAFF.

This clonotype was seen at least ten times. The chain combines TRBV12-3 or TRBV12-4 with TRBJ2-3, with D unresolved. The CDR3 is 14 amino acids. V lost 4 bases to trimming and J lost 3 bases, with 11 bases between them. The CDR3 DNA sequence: TGTGCCAGCAGTTGGGAACAGCTTACAGATACGCAGTATTTT. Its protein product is CASSWEQLTDTQYF.

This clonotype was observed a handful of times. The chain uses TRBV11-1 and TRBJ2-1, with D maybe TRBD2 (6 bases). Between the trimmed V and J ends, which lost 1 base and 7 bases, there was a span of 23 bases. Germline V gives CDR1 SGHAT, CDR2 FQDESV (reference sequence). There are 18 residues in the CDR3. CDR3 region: CASSLDTSWQGRGNEQFF. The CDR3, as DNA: TGTGCCAGCAGCTTAGACACCTCTTGGCAGGGCCGGGGGAATGAGCAGTTCTTC. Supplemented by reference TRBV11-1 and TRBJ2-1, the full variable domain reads EAEVAQSPRYKITEKSQAVAFWCDPISGHATLYWYRQILGQGPELLVQFQDESVVDDSQLPKDRFSAERLKGVDSTLKIQPAELGDSAMYLCASSLDTSWQGRGNEQFFGPGTRLTVL.

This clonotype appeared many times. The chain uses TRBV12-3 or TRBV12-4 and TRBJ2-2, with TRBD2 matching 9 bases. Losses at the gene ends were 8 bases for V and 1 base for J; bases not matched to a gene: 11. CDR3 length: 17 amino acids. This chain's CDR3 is CASQSGLAGRNTGELFF. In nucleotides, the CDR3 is TGTGCCAGCCAATCGGGCCTAGCGGGGAGGAACACCGGGGAGCTGTTTTTT.

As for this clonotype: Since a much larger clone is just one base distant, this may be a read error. The CDR3 coding sequence is TGCAGCGTCGGGGGCAGTTCTAGCACAGATACGCAGTATTTT. Amino acid sequence: CSVGGSSSTDTQYF. This rearrangement joins TRBV20-1 to TRBJ2-3, with D perhaps matching TRBD1 or TRBD2 (6 bases each). The CDR3 is 14 residues long. Germline CDR1 is DFQATT and CDR2 is SNEGSKA (reference sequence).

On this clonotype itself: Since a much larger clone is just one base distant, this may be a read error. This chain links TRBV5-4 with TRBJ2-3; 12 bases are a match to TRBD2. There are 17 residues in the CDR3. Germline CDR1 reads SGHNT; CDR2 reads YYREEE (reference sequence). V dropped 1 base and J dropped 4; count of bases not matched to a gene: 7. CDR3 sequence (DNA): TGTGCCAGCAGCTTGCTTTCCCTAGCGGGGGGGGCAGATACGCAGTATTTT. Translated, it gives CASSLLSLAGGADTQYF.

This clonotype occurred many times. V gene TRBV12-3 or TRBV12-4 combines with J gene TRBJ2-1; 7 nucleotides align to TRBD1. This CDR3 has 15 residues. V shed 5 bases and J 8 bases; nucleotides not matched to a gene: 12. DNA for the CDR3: TGTGCCAGCAGTCCCCTATGGACAGGTAGGGATGAGCAGTTCTTC. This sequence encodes CASSPLWTGRDEQFF.

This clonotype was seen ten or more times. The CDR3 region is CASSILTGDTGELFF. CDR3 sequence (DNA): TGTGCCAGCAGCATCCTAACAGGGGACACCGGGGAGCTGTTTTTT. The gene calls are TRBV21-1 and TRBJ2-2; no check of the table's D call, TRBD1, against the DNA was made. TRBV21-1 is tagged as a pseudogene. CDR3 size: 15 residues.